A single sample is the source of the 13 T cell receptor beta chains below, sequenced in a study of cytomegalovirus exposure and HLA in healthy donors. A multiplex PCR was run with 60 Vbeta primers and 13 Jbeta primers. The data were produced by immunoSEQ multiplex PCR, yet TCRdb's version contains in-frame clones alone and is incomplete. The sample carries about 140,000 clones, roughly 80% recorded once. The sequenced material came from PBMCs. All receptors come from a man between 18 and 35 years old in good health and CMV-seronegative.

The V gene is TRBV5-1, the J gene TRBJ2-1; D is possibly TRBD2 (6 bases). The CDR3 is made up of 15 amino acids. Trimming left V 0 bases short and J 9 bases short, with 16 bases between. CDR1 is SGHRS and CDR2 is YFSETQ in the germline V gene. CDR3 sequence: CASSLGGDPGSEQFF. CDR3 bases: TGCGCCAGCAGCTTGGGCGGGGACCCCGGGAGTGAGCAGTTCTTC.

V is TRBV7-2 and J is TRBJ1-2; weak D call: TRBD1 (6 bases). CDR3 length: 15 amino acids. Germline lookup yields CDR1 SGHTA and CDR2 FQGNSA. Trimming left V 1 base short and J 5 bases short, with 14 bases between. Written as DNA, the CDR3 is TGTGCCAGCAGCTTAGTTGGGGGCCAGCCTTATGGCTACACCTTC. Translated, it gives CASSLVGGQPYGYTF.

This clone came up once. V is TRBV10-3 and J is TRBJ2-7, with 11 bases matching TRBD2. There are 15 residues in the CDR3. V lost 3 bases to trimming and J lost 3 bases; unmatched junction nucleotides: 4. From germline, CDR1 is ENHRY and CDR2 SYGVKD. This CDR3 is CAISDPGLADYEQYF. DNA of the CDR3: TGTGCCATCAGTGACCCGGGACTAGCGGACTACGAGCAGTACTTC.

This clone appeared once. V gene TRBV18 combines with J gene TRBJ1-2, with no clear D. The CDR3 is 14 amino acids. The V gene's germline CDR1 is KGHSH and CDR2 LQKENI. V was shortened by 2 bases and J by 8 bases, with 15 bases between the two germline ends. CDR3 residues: CASSPGEWVGGYTF. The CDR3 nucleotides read TGTGCCAGCTCACCAGGAGAGTGGGTCGGAGGCTACACCTTC. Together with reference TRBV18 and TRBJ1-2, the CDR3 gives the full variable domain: NAGVMQNPRHLVRRRGQEARLRCSPMKGHSHVYWYRQLPEEGLKFMVYLQKENIIDESGMPKERFSAEFPKEGPSILRIQQVVRGDSAAYFCASSPGEWVGGYTFGSGTRLTVV.

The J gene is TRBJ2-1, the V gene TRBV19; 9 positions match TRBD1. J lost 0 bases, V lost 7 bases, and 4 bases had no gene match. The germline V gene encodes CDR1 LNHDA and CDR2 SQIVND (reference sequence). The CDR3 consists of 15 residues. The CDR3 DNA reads TGTGCCAGTACCGGACAGGGGAGCTCCTACAATGAGCAGTTCTTC. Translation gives CASTGQGSSYNEQFF.

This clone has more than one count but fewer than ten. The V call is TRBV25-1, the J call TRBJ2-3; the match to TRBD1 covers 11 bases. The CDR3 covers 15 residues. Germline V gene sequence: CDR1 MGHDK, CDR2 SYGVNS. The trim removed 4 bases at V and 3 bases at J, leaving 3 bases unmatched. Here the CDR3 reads CASSVGTGGTDTQYF. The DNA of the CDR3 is TGTGCCAGCAGTGTCGGGACAGGGGGTACAGATACGCAGTATTTT.

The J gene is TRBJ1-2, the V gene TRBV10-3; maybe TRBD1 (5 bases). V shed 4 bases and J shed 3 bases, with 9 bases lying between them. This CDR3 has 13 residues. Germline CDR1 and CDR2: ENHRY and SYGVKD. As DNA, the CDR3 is TGTGCCATCAGTGCTGGGACTTACTATGGCTACACCTTC. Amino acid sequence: CAISAGTYYGYTF.

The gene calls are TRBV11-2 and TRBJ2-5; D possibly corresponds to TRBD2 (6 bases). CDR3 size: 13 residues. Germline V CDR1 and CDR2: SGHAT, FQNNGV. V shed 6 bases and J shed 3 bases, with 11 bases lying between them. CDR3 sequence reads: CASRRPGEETQYF. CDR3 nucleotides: TGTGCCAGCAGGCGACCGGGGGAAGAGACCCAGTACTTC.

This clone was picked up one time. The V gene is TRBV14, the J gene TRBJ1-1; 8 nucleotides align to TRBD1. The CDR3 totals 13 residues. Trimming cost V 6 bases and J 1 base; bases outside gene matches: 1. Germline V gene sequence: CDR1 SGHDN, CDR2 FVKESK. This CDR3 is CASRGQANTEAFF. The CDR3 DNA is TGTGCCAGCAGGGGACAGGCGAACACTGAAGCTTTCTTT.

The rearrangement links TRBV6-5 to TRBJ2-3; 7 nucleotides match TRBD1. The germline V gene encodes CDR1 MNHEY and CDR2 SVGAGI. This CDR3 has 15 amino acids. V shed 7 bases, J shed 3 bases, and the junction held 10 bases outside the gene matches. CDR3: CASTRLTGETDTQYF. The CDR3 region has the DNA TGTGCCAGCACCCGGCTTACAGGGGAGACAGATACGCAGTATTTT.

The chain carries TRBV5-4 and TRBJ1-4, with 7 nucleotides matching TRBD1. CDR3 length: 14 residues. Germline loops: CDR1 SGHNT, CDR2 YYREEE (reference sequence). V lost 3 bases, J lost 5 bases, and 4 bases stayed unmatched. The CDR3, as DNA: TGTGCCAGCAGCTCCAAGGGACAGAATGAAAAACTGTTTTTT. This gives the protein CASSSKGQNEKLFF.

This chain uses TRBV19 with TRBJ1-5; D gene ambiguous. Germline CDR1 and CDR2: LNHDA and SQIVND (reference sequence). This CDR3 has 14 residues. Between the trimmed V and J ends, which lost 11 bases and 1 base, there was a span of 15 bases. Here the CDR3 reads CAAGVVASNQPQHF. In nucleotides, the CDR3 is TGTGCCGCGGGTGTCGTGGCAAGCAATCAGCCCCAGCATTTT.

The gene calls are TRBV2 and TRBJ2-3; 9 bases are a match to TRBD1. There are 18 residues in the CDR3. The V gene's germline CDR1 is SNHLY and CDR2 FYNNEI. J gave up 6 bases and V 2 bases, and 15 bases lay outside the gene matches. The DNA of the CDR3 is TGTGCCAGCAGTGAATGGGGGACAGGGCCGAACTCGGACGATACGCAGTATTTT. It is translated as CASSEWGTGPNSDDTQYF. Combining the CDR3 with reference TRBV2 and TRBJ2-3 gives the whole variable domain EPEVTQTPSHQVTQMGQEVILRCVPISNHLYFYWYRQILGQKVEFLVSFYNNEISEKSEIFDDQFSVERPDGSNFTLKIRSTKLEDSAMYFCASSEWGTGPNSDDTQYFGPGTRLTVL.